The next 2 T cell receptor beta chains were all read from a single sample in a study of technical replicates of blood from several donors. Only in-frame clones appear in the TCRdb table, and some are missing; sequencing was by immunoSEQ multiplex PCR. Of just over 70,000 clones in the sample, approximately 93% were seen once. Source material: T cells isolated from PBMCs. These receptors were obtained from a human donor in good health.

The chain carries TRBV11-2 and TRBJ2-7; D gene unclear. Trimming left V 2 bases short and J 7 bases short, with 12 bases between. CDR1 and CDR2 from the germline V gene are SGHAT and FQNNGV. This CDR3 spans 13 amino acids. This chain's CDR3 is CASSLTYHGEQYF. The CDR3 nucleotides read TGTGCCAGCAGCTTAACATACCACGGGGAGCAGTACTTC.

In its sample, this clone was seen a few times. This chain uses TRBV2 with TRBJ1-1; no reliable D call. Trimming left V 7 bases short and J 1 base short, with 4 bases between. Germline V gene data show CDR1 as SNHLY and CDR2 as FYNNEI. CDR3 length equals 11 residues. CDR3 in DNA: TGTGCCAGCATCAAGAACACTGAAGCTTTCTTT. It codes for CASIKNTEAFF.